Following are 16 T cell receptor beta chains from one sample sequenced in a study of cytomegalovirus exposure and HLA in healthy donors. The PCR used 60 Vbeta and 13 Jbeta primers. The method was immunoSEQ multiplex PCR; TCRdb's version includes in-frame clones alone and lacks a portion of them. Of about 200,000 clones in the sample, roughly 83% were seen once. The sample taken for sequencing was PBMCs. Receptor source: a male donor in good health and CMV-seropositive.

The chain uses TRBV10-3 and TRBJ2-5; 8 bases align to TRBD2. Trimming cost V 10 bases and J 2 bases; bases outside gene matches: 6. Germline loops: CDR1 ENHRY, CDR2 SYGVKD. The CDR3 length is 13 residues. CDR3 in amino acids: CATEAGVQETQYF. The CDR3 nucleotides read TGTGCCACTGAAGCGGGAGTTCAAGAGACCCAGTACTTC.

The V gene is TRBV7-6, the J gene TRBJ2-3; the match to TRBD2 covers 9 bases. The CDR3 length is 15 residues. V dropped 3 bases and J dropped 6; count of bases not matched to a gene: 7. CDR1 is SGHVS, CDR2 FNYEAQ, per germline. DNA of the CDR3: TGTGCCAGCAGCTTGGGGCGGGAGGGCGAGGATACGCAGTATTTT. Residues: CASSLGREGEDTQYF.

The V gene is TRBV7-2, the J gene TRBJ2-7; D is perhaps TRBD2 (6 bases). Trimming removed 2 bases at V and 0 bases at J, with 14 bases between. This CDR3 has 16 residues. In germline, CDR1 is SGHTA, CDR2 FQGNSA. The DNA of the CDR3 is TGTGCCAGCAGCTTAAGTGGTCGGGGGAGCTCCTACGAGCAGTACTTC. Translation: CASSLSGRGSSYEQYF.

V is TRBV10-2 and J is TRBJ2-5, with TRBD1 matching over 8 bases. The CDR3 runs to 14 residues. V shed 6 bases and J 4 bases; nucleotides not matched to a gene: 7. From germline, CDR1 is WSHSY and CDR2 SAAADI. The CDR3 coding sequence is TGCGCCAGCAGGGACAGGGCGTGGCTAGAGACCCAGTACTTC. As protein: CASRDRAWLETQYF.

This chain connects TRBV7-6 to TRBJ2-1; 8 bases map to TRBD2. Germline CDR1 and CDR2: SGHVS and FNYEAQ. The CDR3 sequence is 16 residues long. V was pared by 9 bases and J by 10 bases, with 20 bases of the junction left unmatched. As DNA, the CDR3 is TGTGCCAGTACCCCGAATGGAGTAGCGGGGCAGGGGGAGCAGTTCTTC. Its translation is CASTPNGVAGQGEQFF.

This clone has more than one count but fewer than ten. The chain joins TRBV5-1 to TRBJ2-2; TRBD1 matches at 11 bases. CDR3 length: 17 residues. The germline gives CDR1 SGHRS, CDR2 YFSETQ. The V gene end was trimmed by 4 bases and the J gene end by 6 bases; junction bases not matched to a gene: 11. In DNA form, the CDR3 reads TGCGCCAGCAGCGGGGCCGGGACAGGGGGAGTAGCCGGGGAGCTGTTTTTT. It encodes CASSGAGTGGVAGELFF.

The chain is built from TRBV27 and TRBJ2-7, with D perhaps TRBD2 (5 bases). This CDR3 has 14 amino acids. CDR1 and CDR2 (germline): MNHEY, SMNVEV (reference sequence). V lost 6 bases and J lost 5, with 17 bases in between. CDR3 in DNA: TGTGCCAGCAGCAGGATAACTAGTTCCCACGAGCAGTACTTC. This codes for CASSRITSSHEQYF.

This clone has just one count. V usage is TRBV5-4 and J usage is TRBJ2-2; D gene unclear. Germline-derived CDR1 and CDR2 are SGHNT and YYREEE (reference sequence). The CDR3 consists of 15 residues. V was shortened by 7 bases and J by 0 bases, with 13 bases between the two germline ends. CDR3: CASGGQAANTGELFF. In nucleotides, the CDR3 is TGTGCCAGCGGTGGGCAGGCCGCGAACACCGGGGAGCTGTTTTTT.

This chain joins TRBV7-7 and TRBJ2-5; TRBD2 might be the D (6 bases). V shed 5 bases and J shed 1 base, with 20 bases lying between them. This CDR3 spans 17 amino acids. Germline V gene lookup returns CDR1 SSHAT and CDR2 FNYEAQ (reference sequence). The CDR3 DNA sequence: TGTGCCAGCAGCCGGCTGGTGGGGGGAGTATCCCAAGAGACCCAGTACTTC. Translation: CASSRLVGGVSQETQYF.

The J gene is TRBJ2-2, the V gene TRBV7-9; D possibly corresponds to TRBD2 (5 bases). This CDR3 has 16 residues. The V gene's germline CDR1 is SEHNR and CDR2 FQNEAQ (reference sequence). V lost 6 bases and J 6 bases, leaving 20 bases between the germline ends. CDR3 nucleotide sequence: TGTGCCAGCAGTCTTCTGCGTCCGAGGGTGTCCGGGGAGCTGTTTTTT. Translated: CASSLLRPRVSGELFF.

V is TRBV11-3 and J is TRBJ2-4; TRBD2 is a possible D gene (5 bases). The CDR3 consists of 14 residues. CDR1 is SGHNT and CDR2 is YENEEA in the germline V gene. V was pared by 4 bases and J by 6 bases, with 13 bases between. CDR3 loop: CASSYSRRGNIQYF. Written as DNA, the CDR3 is TGTGCCAGCAGCTACTCCCGACGGGGAAACATTCAGTACTTC.

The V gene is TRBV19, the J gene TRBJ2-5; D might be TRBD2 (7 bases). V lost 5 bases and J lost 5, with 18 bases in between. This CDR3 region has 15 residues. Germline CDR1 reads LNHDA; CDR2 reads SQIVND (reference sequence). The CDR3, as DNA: TGTGCCAGTAGTGAGCAAAAGGGAGGGGGGGAGACCCAGTACTTC. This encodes CASSEQKGGGETQYF.

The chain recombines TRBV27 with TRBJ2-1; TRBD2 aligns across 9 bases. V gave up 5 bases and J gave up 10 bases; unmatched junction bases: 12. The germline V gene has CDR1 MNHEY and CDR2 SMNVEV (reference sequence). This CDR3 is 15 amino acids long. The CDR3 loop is CASSPLAGFRWEQFF. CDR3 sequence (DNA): TGTGCCAGCAGTCCCCTAGCGGGGTTCAGATGGGAGCAGTTCTTC.

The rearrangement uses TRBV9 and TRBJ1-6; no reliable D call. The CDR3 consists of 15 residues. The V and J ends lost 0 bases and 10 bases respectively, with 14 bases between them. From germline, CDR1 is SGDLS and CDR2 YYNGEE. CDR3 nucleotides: TGTGCCAGCAGCGTAGTTGCGGGAAAGGACTCACCCCTCCACTTT. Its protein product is CASSVVAGKDSPLHF.

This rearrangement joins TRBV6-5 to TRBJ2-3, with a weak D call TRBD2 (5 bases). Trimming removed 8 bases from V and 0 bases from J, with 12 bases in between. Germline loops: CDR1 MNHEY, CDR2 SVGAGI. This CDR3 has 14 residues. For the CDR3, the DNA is TGTGCCAGCTCAGTAGCGATGAGCACAGATACGCAGTATTTT. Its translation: CASSVAMSTDTQYF.

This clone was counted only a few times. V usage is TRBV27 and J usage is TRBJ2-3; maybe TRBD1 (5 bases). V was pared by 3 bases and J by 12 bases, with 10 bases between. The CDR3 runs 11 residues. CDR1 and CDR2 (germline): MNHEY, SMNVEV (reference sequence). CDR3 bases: TGTGCCAGCAGTTTCTCAGGACACCAGTATTTT. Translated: CASSFSGHQYF.